The 7 T cell receptor beta chains given below trace back to one sample, sequenced in a study of shared clonotypes between healthy human individuals. Libraries were prepared by immunoSEQ multiplex PCR; TCRdb keeps only in-frame clonotypes and omits some of them. The sample holds 2.5 million or so clones, just over 90% seen once. Sequencing input: naive CD4+ T cells sorted from blood. Subset reported: CD45RA+ positively selected. The receptors stem from a man aged 18 to 30 in good health.

This clone was counted a single time. The rearrangement links TRBV6-5 to TRBJ2-7, with 10 bases matching TRBD1. The V and J ends lost 6 bases and 6 bases, in that order; junction bases with no gene match: 5. This CDR3 is built from 13 residues. CDR1 MNHEY and CDR2 SVGAGI come from the germline V gene. This chain's CDR3 is CASRRDRGLEQYF. CDR3 coding DNA: TGTGCCAGCAGACGGGACAGGGGTCTCGAGCAGTACTTC.

The rearrangement links TRBV19 to TRBJ2-7; no clear D gene. The CDR3 contains 12 residues. Trimming left V 4 bases short and J 9 bases short, with 13 bases between. Germline-derived CDR1 and CDR2 are LNHDA and SQIVND (reference sequence). The CDR3 loop is CASSTVGMGQYF. As DNA, the CDR3 is TGTGCCAGTAGTACGGTCGGTATGGGGCAGTACTTC. Complete variable domain (other parts from reference TRBV19 and TRBJ2-7): DGGITQSPKYLFRKEGQNVTLSCEQNLNHDAMYWYRQDPGQGLRLIYYSQIVNDFQKGDIAEGYSVSREKKESFPLTVTSAQKNPTAFYLCASSTVGMGQYFGPGTRLTVT.

The rearrangement links TRBV6-4 to TRBJ2-1; a weak D match, TRBD1 (5 bases). The CDR3 consists of 19 residues. Germline values: CDR1 MRHNA, CDR2 SNTAGT. Trimming removed 2 bases at V and 5 bases at J, with 25 bases between. CDR3 protein: CASSDPGLCGAWMNNEQFF. The CDR3 region has the DNA TGTGCCAGCAGTGACCCGGGCCTGTGTGGGGCTTGGATGAACAATGAGCAGTTCTTC.

This clone was seen only a few times. This rearrangement joins TRBV18 to TRBJ2-6; 12 nucleotides agree with TRBD1. Germline lookup yields CDR1 KGHSH and CDR2 LQKENI. The V segment lost 4 bases and the J segment 0 bases; nucleotides outside the gene matches: 1. The CDR3 loop spans 17 amino acids. Here the CDR3 reads CASSLGQGASGANVLTF. The DNA of the CDR3 is TGTGCCAGCTCACTGGGACAGGGGGCCTCTGGGGCCAACGTCCTGACTTTC.

The sample holds one count of this clone. J is TRBJ1-1 and V is TRBV6-5; D ambiguous. The CDR3 has 14 residues. V was trimmed by 2 bases and J by 3 bases, leaving 10 bases between them. Germline loops: CDR1 MNHEY, CDR2 SVGAGI. This chain's CDR3 is CASSYVGKDTEAFF. The CDR3 coding sequence is TGTGCCAGCAGTTACGTGGGGAAGGACACTGAAGCTTTCTTT.

This chain uses TRBV18 with TRBJ1-2; a weak D match, TRBD1 (5 bases). Germline CDR1 and CDR2: KGHSH and LQKENI. Trimming shortened V by 3 bases and J by 1 base, and 9 bases separated the two germline ends. CDR3 length equals 14 residues. CDR3 in amino acids: CASSPWQGNYGYTF. CDR3 DNA sequence: TGTGCCAGCTCACCTTGGCAGGGTAACTATGGCTACACCTTC.

This clone was seen once. The sample holds other DNA sequences that translate to the same CDR3. The chain joins TRBV27 to TRBJ1-4; 7 nucleotides line up with TRBD1. CDR1 is MNHEY and CDR2 is SMNVEV in the germline V gene (reference sequence). The trim removed 4 bases at V and 7 bases at J, leaving 3 bases unmatched. The CDR3 contains 13 residues. The CDR3 is CASSSDRVEKLFF. CDR3 bases: TGTGCCAGCAGTTCAGACAGGGTTGAAAAACTGTTTTTT.